This T cell receptor beta chain is from a study of shared clonotypes between healthy human individuals. Points on this clone: What it binds is not known.

Division of CD4+ cells produced a CD45RA+ naive subset and a CD45RA-negative memory subset. An assay was performed, and its level was deep. Repertoires were generated with immunoSEQ multiplex PCR, while TCRdb's copy carries only in-frame clones and drops some. The sample lists 190,000 or so clones; about 68% were seen once. Germline-derived CDR1 and CDR2 are SGHDT and YYEEEE. The CDR3 has 14 amino acids. The V end was cut by 4 bases, the J end by 7 bases, with 17 bases between. General study results and limits: Naive subsets, compared against memory subsets, generally had larger estimated richness values. In contrast to clonotypes shared by all four donors, non-shared clonotypes had lower generation probabilities.

Sequenced input: memory CD4+ T cells sorted from blood. Subset noted: CD45RA-negative fraction. The TCR originated in a man under 40 in good health. The chain employs TRBV5-6 and TRBJ2-5; D not certain. The CDR3 region has the DNA TGTGCCAGCAGCACCCGGGCCTCCCTGAGGACCCAGTACTTC. As protein: CASSTRASLRTQYF.